Listed here are 27 T cell receptor beta chains from one sample, sequenced in a study of resident and recirculating memory T cells in vitiligo. The data were produced by immunoSEQ multiplex PCR, yet TCRdb's version contains in-frame clones alone and is incomplete. The table lists around 40,000 clones, around 90% of them singletons. The sample consisted of blood. The receptors stem from a male donor with vitiligo.

The V and J genes are TRBV7-2 and TRBJ2-7; 16 positions match TRBD2. This CDR3 contains 18 residues. Germline CDR1 reads SGHTA; CDR2 reads FQGNSA. V lost 1 base and J lost 0; bases outside the gene matches: 3. The CDR3 region is CASSLVGTSGGGSYEQYF. The CDR3 DNA sequence: TGTGCCAGCAGCTTAGTCGGGACTAGCGGGGGGGGCTCCTACGAGCAGTACTTC. Full variable domain (outside the CDR3, taken from reference TRBV7-2 and TRBJ2-7): GAGVSQSPSNKVTEKGKDVELRCDPISGHTALYWYRQSLGQGLEFLIYFQGNSAPDKSGLPSDRFSAERTGGSVSTLTIQRTQQEDSAVYLCASSLVGTSGGGSYEQYFGPGTRLTVT.

The V and J genes are TRBV18 and TRBJ2-3; D unresolved. Trimming left V 6 bases short and J 1 base short, with 17 bases between. The germline V gene has CDR1 KGHSH and CDR2 LQKENI. The CDR3 runs to 16 residues. CDR3 nucleotide sequence: TGTGCCAGCTCCCCGATCCCGGTAACTGGCACAGATACGCAGTATTTT. Translated, it gives CASSPIPVTGTDTQYF. The variable domain in full, completed from reference TRBV18 and TRBJ2-3, reads NAGVMQNPRHLVRRRGQEARLRCSPMKGHSHVYWYRQLPEEGLKFMVYLQKENIIDESGMPKERFSAEFPKEGPSILRIQQVVRGDSAAYFCASSPIPVTGTDTQYFGPGTRLTVL.

The chain is built from TRBV5-1 and TRBJ2-1; D is perhaps TRBD1 (6 bases). Trimming took 0 bases from V and 0 from J, leaving 7 bases between them. CDR1 is SGHRS and CDR2 is YFSETQ in the germline V gene. The CDR3 loop spans 15 amino acids. The CDR3 bases are TGCGCCAGCAGCTTGGGGACAGTCTCCTACAATGAGCAGTTCTTC. Encoded protein: CASSLGTVSYNEQFF.

This sequence joins TRBV7-9 and TRBJ2-7; TRBD1 might be the D (6 bases). The V end lost 4 bases, the J end lost 6 bases, and 16 bases lay between the germline ends. Germline CDR1 reads SEHNR; CDR2 reads FQNEAQ (reference sequence). The CDR3 contains 14 residues. CDR3 amino acids: CASSSTGLPGEQYF. The CDR3 coding sequence is TGTGCCAGCAGCTCAACAGGGCTACCTGGCGAGCAGTACTTC.

This clone appeared a few times. V is TRBV12-5 and J is TRBJ2-3; 8 nucleotides match TRBD2. The CDR3 spans 15 residues. CDR1 and CDR2 (germline): LGHNT, FRNRAP. Trimming at V came to 5 bases and at J to 2 bases, leaving 6 bases not matched to a gene. The CDR3 region is CASGPGLVITDTQYF. The CDR3 DNA follows: TGTGCTAGTGGTCCGGGACTAGTGATCACAGATACGCAGTATTTT.

CDR3 DNA sequence: TGTGCCACCCACGGGCCAGGGGAGAACTCACCCCTCCACTTT. Translated, it gives CATHGPGENSPLHF. V gene TRBV2 combines with J gene TRBJ1-6, with D possibly TRBD1 on 6 matching bases. CDR1 and CDR2 from the germline V gene are SNHLY and FYNNEI. The CDR3 has 14 amino acids. V was pared by 10 bases and J by 10 bases, with 20 bases between.

The rearrangement uses TRBV21-1 and TRBJ2-7; the table's D call, TRBD1, was not checked against the DNA. TRBV21-1 represents a pseudogene. The CDR3 contains 15 residues. The CDR3 nucleotides are TGTGCCAGGTTTCCGACAGATCTGAGCTCCTACGAGCAGTACTTC. Protein: CARFPTDLSSYEQYF.

The V and J genes are TRBV11-2 and TRBJ1-2; the match to TRBD1 covers 9 bases. Germline V gene sequence: CDR1 SGHAT, CDR2 FQNNGV. CDR3 length: 15 residues. Trimming at V came to 2 bases and at J to 8 bases, leaving 9 bases not matched to a gene. The CDR3 loop is CASSLKPGQGPGYTF. The CDR3 DNA reads TGTGCCAGCAGCTTAAAACCGGGACAGGGACCAGGCTACACCTTC. Together with reference TRBV11-2 and TRBJ1-2, the CDR3 gives the full variable domain: EAGVAQSPRYKIIEKRQSVAFWCNPISGHATLYWYQQILGQGPKLLIQFQNNGVVDDSQLPKDRFSAERLKGVDSTLKIQPAKLEDSAVYLCASSLKPGQGPGYTFGSGTRLTVV.

The genes are TRBV6-5 and TRBJ2-3; the D is unclear. V was cut by 5 bases and J by 1 base, with 13 bases left in between. This CDR3 is 15 amino acids long. Germline CDR1 reads MNHEY; CDR2 reads SVGAGI. CDR3 in DNA: TGTGCCAGCAGTACCGACCTAGAGGGCACAGATACGCAGTATTTT. It codes for CASSTDLEGTDTQYF.

This clone was detected once. The chain couples TRBV9 to TRBJ2-1; D ambiguous. CDR1 is SGDLS and CDR2 is YYNGEE in the germline V gene. CDR3 length: 16 amino acids. The V and J ends lost 0 bases and 0 bases respectively, with 10 bases between them. The chain's CDR3 is CASSVVASSSYNEQFF. As DNA, the CDR3 is TGTGCCAGCAGCGTAGTTGCCTCGAGCTCCTACAATGAGCAGTTCTTC.

J is TRBJ1-1 and V is TRBV2; D not certain. V lost 7 bases and J lost 3, with 9 bases in between. This CDR3 has 12 amino acids. Germline V CDR1 and CDR2: SNHLY, FYNNEI. CDR3: CASNLGDTEAFF. The DNA of the CDR3 is TGTGCCAGCAATCTAGGTGACACTGAAGCTTTCTTT.

V usage is TRBV4-2 and J usage is TRBJ2-3; 8 positions agree with TRBD2. This CDR3 has 15 residues. After removal of 4 bases from V and 4 bases from J, the junction contained 7 bases not matched to a gene. Germline CDR1 and CDR2: LGHNA and YNFKEQ. CDR3 sequence reads: CASSPDRGGADTQYF. In DNA form, the CDR3 reads TGTGCCAGCAGCCCGGACCGGGGGGGGGCAGATACGCAGTATTTT.

This chain joins TRBV11-2 and TRBJ2-7; 7 bases line up with TRBD1. V shed 0 bases, J shed 4 bases, and the junction held 3 bases outside the gene matches. The length of the CDR3 is 14 residues. Germline V gives CDR1 SGHAT, CDR2 FQNNGV. The CDR3 DNA follows: TGTGCCAGCAGCTTAGAGGCCAGGGGGTACGAGCAGTACTTC. Translation: CASSLEARGYEQYF.

The V call is TRBV7-3, the J call TRBJ2-1; 9 bases are shared with TRBD2. This CDR3 contains 14 residues. CDR1 is SGHTA, CDR2 FQGTGA, per germline. The ends lost 5 bases at V and 4 bases at J; junction bases unmatched: 3. The CDR3 region is CASSRAGGYNEQFF. CDR3 bases: TGTGCCAGCAGCCGAGCGGGGGGTTACAATGAGCAGTTCTTC.

This sequence joins TRBV15 and TRBJ2-1, with 7 bases matching TRBD1. Germline CDR1 LNHNV, CDR2 YYDKDF (reference sequence). CDR3 length: 15 amino acids. V lost 11 bases, J lost 1 base, and 11 bases stayed unmatched. CDR3 coding DNA: TGTGCCTCGGCCCCCGACAGGGCGTCCTACAATGAGCAGTTCTTC. It codes for CASAPDRASYNEQFF.

The chain has TRBV12-5 and TRBJ2-7, with D possibly TRBD1 on 6 matching bases. This CDR3 contains 15 residues. The germline V gene has CDR1 LGHNT and CDR2 FRNRAP. Trimming shortened V by 6 bases and J by 0 bases, and 15 bases separated the two germline ends. CDR3 residues: CASGPTGSTSYEQYF. The CDR3 nucleotides are TGTGCTAGTGGCCCAACAGGGTCCACCTCCTACGAGCAGTACTTC.

This chain uses TRBV19 with TRBJ1-5; the D gene is possibly TRBD1 (6 bases). CDR3 size: 15 residues. The V end was cut by 6 bases, the J end by 2 bases, with 14 bases between. The germline V gene encodes CDR1 LNHDA and CDR2 SQIVND (reference sequence). The CDR3 protein is CASRKDRTRNQPQHF. The CDR3, as DNA: TGTGCCAGTAGGAAGGACAGAACACGCAATCAGCCCCAGCATTTT.

This clone occurred once. The chain uses TRBV18 and TRBJ1-2; D not certain. The germline CDR1 and CDR2 sequences are KGHSH and LQKENI. CDR3 size: 13 residues. V was clipped by 4 bases and J by 0 bases, with 6 bases between them. The chain's CDR3 is CASSQESNYGYTF. Here the CDR3 DNA reads TGTGCCAGCTCACAGGAGTCTAACTATGGCTACACCTTC.

The V call is TRBV2, the J call TRBJ2-2; no definite D call. Between the trimmed V and J ends, which lost 7 bases and 0 bases, there was a span of 12 bases. The CDR3 length is 15 residues. CDR1 SNHLY and CDR2 FYNNEI come from the germline V gene. The CDR3 reads CASIPQSTNTGELFF. The CDR3 nucleotides are TGTGCCAGCATCCCACAGAGCACGAACACCGGGGAGCTGTTTTTT.

The chain has TRBV30 and TRBJ2-2; 9 bases map to TRBD1. The CDR3 length is 16 residues. With V trimmed by 2 bases and J by 2 bases, 6 bases remained unmatched. CDR1 is GTSNPN and CDR2 is SVGIG in the germline V gene (reference sequence). CDR3 nucleotides: TGTGCCTGGAGTAACTGGGACAGGGAAAACACCGGGGAGCTGTTTTTT. It encodes CAWSNWDRENTGELFF.

This chain uses TRBV7-3 with TRBJ2-1, with TRBD2 identical over 8 bases. This CDR3 region has 15 residues. J gave up 2 bases and V 5 bases, and 5 bases lay outside the gene matches. Germline CDR1 SGHTA, CDR2 FQGTGA. CDR3 in amino acids: CASSPRGGTYNEQFF. The CDR3 nucleotides read TGTGCCAGCAGCCCCCGGGGGGGTACCTACAATGAGCAGTTCTTC.

This chain joins TRBV7-9 and TRBJ2-1, with 7 nucleotides matching TRBD2. Unmatched junction bases numbered 8, after V lost 2 bases and J lost 10 bases. CDR1 and CDR2 (germline): SEHNR, FQNEAQ (reference sequence). The CDR3 has 14 residues. This chain's CDR3 is CASSLRAGDGEQFF. CDR3 in DNA: TGTGCCAGCAGCTTACGGGCGGGGGACGGGGAGCAGTTCTTC.

This chain uses TRBV6-6 with TRBJ2-1; 12 bases align to TRBD2. Trimming removed 5 bases from V and 10 bases from J; junction bases left unmatched: 9. The V gene's germline CDR1 is MNHNY and CDR2 SVGAGI (reference sequence). This CDR3 is built from 15 residues. The CDR3 DNA is TGTGCCAGCAGTACTGGGCCTAGCGGGGGGGTCGAGCAGTTCTTC. The encoded protein is CASSTGPSGGVEQFF.

This chain connects TRBV18 to TRBJ1-6; possibly TRBD1 for D (6 bases). The CDR3 extends over 14 amino acids. Trimming shortened V by 6 bases and J by 7 bases, and 13 bases separated the two germline ends. The V gene's germline CDR1 is KGHSH and CDR2 LQKENI. DNA for the CDR3: TGTGCCAGCTCTCCGGGGGGCTACAATTCACCCCTCCACTTT. This codes for CASSPGGYNSPLHF.

The chain combines TRBV2 with TRBJ1-1; weak D call: TRBD1 (5 bases). The germline V and J ends were trimmed by 0 bases and 5 bases, with 13 bases remaining between them. Germline CDR1 reads SNHLY; CDR2 reads FYNNEI. The CDR3 totals 15 residues. Written as DNA, the CDR3 is TGTGCCAGCAGTGAAGCGGGGCAGGGCAGGACTGAAGCTTTCTTT. Encoded protein: CASSEAGQGRTEAFF.

The gene calls are TRBV12-5 and TRBJ2-5; D might be TRBD2 (6 bases). Trimming left V 4 bases short and J 7 bases short, with 10 bases between. The length of the CDR3 is 12 residues. The germline CDR1 and CDR2 sequences are LGHNT and FRNRAP. The CDR3 nucleotides read TGTGCTAGTGGTTCCTCCGGGGGGACCCAGTACTTC. Its protein is CASGSSGGTQYF.

This clone was counted a single time. The chain has TRBV10-3 and TRBJ2-5; no clear D. This CDR3 spans 10 amino acids. Trimming removed 3 bases from V and 7 bases from J, with 3 bases in between. From germline, CDR1 is ENHRY and CDR2 SYGVKD. The CDR3 sequence is CAISDGTQYF. The CDR3 region has the DNA TGTGCCATCAGTGACGGGACCCAGTACTTC.